This T cell receptor beta chain was recovered during a study of beta chain features in type 1 diabetes. Study outcomes and limitations: Type 1 diabetes patients showed a moderate but significant shortening of TCRB CDR3s in all four CD4+ subsets.

Investigators reverse transcribed all isolated RNA, so they sequenced expressed TCRB transcripts. Libraries were prepared by immunoSEQ multiplex PCR; TCRdb keeps only in-frame clonotypes and omits some of them. The sample yields 640,000 or so clones, around 15% seen once. V was trimmed by 0 bases and J by 5 bases, leaving 4 bases between them. The CDR3 has 13 residues. Germline V gene data show CDR1 as KGHSH and CDR2 as LQKENI. As concerns this clone: Its target is unknown.

The chain carries TRBV18 and TRBJ2-2; D gene uncertain. Material for sequencing was naive CD4+ T cells from blood. This clonotype originated in a man between 18 and 29 years old with type 1 diabetes. CDR3 protein: CASSPPETGELFF. The CDR3 DNA reads TGTGCCAGCTCACCACCTGAGACCGGGGAGCTGTTTTTT. Combining the CDR3 with reference TRBV18 and TRBJ2-2 gives the whole variable domain NAGVMQNPRHLVRRRGQEARLRCSPMKGHSHVYWYRQLPEEGLKFMVYLQKENIIDESGMPKERFSAEFPKEGPSILRIQQVVRGDSAAYFCASSPPETGELFFGEGSRLTVL.